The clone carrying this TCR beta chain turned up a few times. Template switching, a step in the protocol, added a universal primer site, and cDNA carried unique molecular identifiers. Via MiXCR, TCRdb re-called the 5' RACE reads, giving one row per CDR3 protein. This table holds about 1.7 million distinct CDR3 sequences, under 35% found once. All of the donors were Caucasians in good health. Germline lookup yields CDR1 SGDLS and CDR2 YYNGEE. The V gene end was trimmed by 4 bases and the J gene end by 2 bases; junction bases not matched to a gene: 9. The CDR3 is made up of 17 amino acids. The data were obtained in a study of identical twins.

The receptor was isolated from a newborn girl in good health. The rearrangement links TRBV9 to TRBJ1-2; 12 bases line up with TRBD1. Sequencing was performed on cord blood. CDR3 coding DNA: TGTGCCAGCAGCCCCCACAGGGGGACAGGGGGCAACTATGGCTACACCTTC. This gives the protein CASSPHRGTGGNYGYTF.